This T cell receptor (beta chain) was recorded in a study of T cells in Graves' hyperthyroidism and ophthalmopathy. Researchers took RNA transcripts and amplified the TCR beta CDR3 regions from them. The TCR CDR3 first-round RT-PCR relied on the HTBI primer set. TCRdb re-called the multiplex PCR reads with MiXCR, one entry per CDR3 protein. The data show 220,000 or so distinct CDR3 sequences, 16% seen once. This CDR3 comprises 10 residues. Per the germline V gene, CDR1 is SQVTM and CDR2 is ANQGSEA. V lost 4 bases to trimming and J lost 5 bases, with 4 bases between them. This clonotype came up many times. Its matching antigen is unknown. General study results and limits: Researchers report that a 13 V-J model separated ophthalmopathy from stable hyperthyroidism. Appearing also in blood were most of the thyroid clonotypes expanded above 0.001.

Disease lasting under 3 months, a NOSPECS grade of at least 4, and a Clinical Activity Score of at least 3 were features of the ophthalmopathy patients. Diagnostic decisions used clinical symptoms, serum thyroxine and TRAb, thyroid ultrasound and orbital computed tomography. The chain combines TRBV29-1 with TRBJ2-3; D not resolved. The sequenced sample consisted of blood. The sequence came from a woman aged 18-30 years with Graves' ophthalmopathy. CDR3 residues: CSVGRDTQYF. The CDR3 DNA reads TGCAGCGTTGGCCGAGATACGCAGTATTTT.